This paragraph reports one T cell receptor beta chain. The antigen is unknown. Isolated RNA was reverse transcribed in full, so expressed TCRB transcripts were sequenced. Sequencing used immunoSEQ multiplex PCR; TCRdb keeps in-frame clones, though not all of them. The sample yields about 330,000 clones, around 10% seen once. This record comes from a study of beta chain features in type 1 diabetes. Turning to the study itself: Cells sorted and examined across all samples totaled approximately 110 million. Study outcomes and limitations: Overrepresentation of cells with high TCR expression could result from cDNA sequencing.

The V segment lost 5 bases and the J segment 4 bases; nucleotides outside the gene matches: 9. This CDR3 region has 17 residues. From germline, CDR1 is SGHVS and CDR2 FNYEAQ. Populations obtained by sorting all exceeded 95% purity. This clonotype was obtained from a woman under 40 in good health. The J gene is TRBJ2-5, the V gene TRBV7-6, with 14 bases lining up with TRBD2. Sequencing used naive CD4+ T cells from blood. The CDR3 DNA sequence: TGTGCCAGCAGCCCCCTATCGACTAGCGGGAGGGGAGAGACCCAGTACTTC. Translated, it gives CASSPLSTSGRGETQYF.